Below, 5 T cell receptor beta chains from the same sample are listed, as sequenced in a study of control samples from healthy donors and cancer patients. Assay used: immunoSEQ multiplex PCR; TCRdb lists only in-frame clones, some missing. The table includes about 150,000 clones, about nine tenths detected once. What was sequenced was blood. These receptor sequences come from a man aged 25 to 45 in good health.

The chain couples TRBV11-2 to TRBJ2-7; 11 bases fit TRBD1. V dropped 3 bases and J dropped 3; count of bases not matched to a gene: 1. CDR1 is SGHAT and CDR2 is FQNNGV in the germline V gene. The CDR3 is made up of 14 amino acids. CDR3: CASSLGTGGYEQYF. CDR3 coding DNA: TGTGCCAGCAGCTTGGGGACAGGGGGCTACGAGCAGTACTTC.

This chain uses TRBV24-1 with TRBJ2-2; D is unresolved. The CDR3 runs 12 residues. CDR1 and CDR2 (germline): KGHDR, SFDVKD. V lost 8 bases and J 7 bases, leaving 10 bases between the germline ends. The CDR3, as DNA: TGTGCCACCAATGGGGAAGACGGGGAGCTGTTTTTT. It translates to CATNGEDGELFF.

This clone was seen only a few times. The DNA for the CDR3 is TGTGCCAGCAGCTTACCGATAGCGGGAGTCGGGGAGCAGTACTTC. Translated: CASSLPIAGVGEQYF. V gene TRBV7-9 combines with J gene TRBJ2-7; TRBD2 aligns across 9 bases. Germline-derived CDR1 and CDR2 are SEHNR and FQNEAQ (reference sequence). Trimming took 2 bases from V and 7 from J; bases not matched to a gene: 9. This CDR3 contains 15 residues.

The V gene is TRBV6-5, the J gene TRBJ1-1, with a weak D call TRBD1 (5 bases). V was pared by 7 bases and J by 0 bases, with 12 bases between. The CDR3 spans 14 residues. Germline-derived CDR1 and CDR2 are MNHEY and SVGAGI. CDR3 nucleotide sequence: TGTGCCAGCACACTGTTACAGGTGAACACTGAAGCTTTCTTT. This sequence encodes CASTLLQVNTEAFF.

The rearrangement links TRBV5-4 to TRBJ2-7; D may correspond to TRBD1 or TRBD2 (5 bases each). Per the germline V gene, CDR1 is SGHNT and CDR2 is YYREEE (reference sequence). The V end lost 2 bases, the J end lost 7 bases, and 13 bases lay between the germline ends. The CDR3 loop spans 13 amino acids. CDR3: CASSFGFEGEQYF. In DNA form, the CDR3 reads TGTGCCAGCAGCTTCGGGTTTGAGGGGGAGCAGTACTTC. The full variable domain, its missing parts supplied by reference TRBV5-4 and TRBJ2-7, is ETGVTQSPTHLIKTRGQQVTLRCSSQSGHNTVSWYQQALGQGPQFIFQYYREEENGRGNFPPRFSGLQFPNYSSELNVNALELDDSALYLCASSFGFEGEQYFGPGTRLTVT.